Listed here are 8 T cell receptor beta chains from one sample, sequenced in a study of human T cells and chemical hapten exposure. TCRdb reprocessed the RACE reads with MiXCR, giving one entry per CDR3 protein. The table shows 35,000 to 45,000 distinct CDR3 sequences, with roughly 12% occurring only once. The time point here: pre-sensitization, week 0. Described treatment: therapeutic diphenylcyclopropenone sensitization with weekly scalp DPC. Unfractionated whole blood yielded the extracted total RNA. The starting material was whole blood, obtained in connection with sensitization to the hapten diphenylcyclopropenone (DPC). Receptor source: a woman aged 40 to 50 with alopecia areata. Some clones in this sample may be carry-over from other donors' samples.

This clonotype was detected many times. This chain connects TRBV27 to TRBJ2-1, with TRBD1 as a possible D gene (6 bases). Germline V gene sequence: CDR1 MNHEY, CDR2 SMNVEV (reference sequence). The CDR3 has 14 residues. V dropped 4 bases and J dropped 1 base, with 8 bases sitting between them. CDR3 amino acids: CASSWTASYNEQFF. The CDR3 DNA follows: TGTGCCAGCAGTTGGACAGCGTCCTACAATGAGCAGTTCTTC.

This clonotype was recorded a few times. The chain uses TRBV18 and TRBJ2-6; D ambiguous. Between the trimmed V and J ends, which lost 2 bases and 1 base, there was a span of 6 bases. CDR1 is KGHSH and CDR2 is LQKENI in the germline V gene. CDR3 length equals 15 residues. The DNA of the CDR3 is TGTGCCAGCTCACCAGGAACGTCTGGGGCCAACGTCCTGACTTTC. Translated: CASSPGTSGANVLTF.

This clonotype was found many times. V gene TRBV10-2 combines with J gene TRBJ1-1; no firm D call. The CDR3 sequence is 12 residues long. Germline V lookup: CDR1 WSHSY, CDR2 SAAADI. V was pared by 5 bases and J by 0 bases, with 4 bases between. CDR3 bases: TGCGCCAGCAGTACGATGAACACTGAAGCTTTCTTT. Amino acid sequence: CASSTMNTEAFF.

In this sample, this clonotype turned up many times. This chain uses TRBV12-3 or TRBV12-4 with TRBJ2-7; 12 bases match TRBD2. V shed 4 bases and J 3 bases; nucleotides not matched to a gene: 1. This CDR3 spans 14 amino acids. The CDR3 bases are TGTGCCAGCAGTTCACTAGCGGGGGGCTACGAGCAGTACTTC. This gives the protein CASSSLAGGYEQYF.

The chain has TRBV7-2 and TRBJ2-1; D uncertain. Per germline, CDR1 SGHTA and CDR2 FQGNSA. The V end was cut by 8 bases, the J end by 7 bases, with 9 bases between. This CDR3 is built from 11 residues. The CDR3 DNA reads TGTGCCAGCTCCCGGCGGAATGAGCAGTTCTTC. It encodes CASSRRNEQFF. Drawing the rest from reference TRBV7-2 and TRBJ2-1, the complete variable domain is GAGVSQSPSNKVTEKGKDVELRCDPISGHTALYWYRQSLGQGLEFLIYFQGNSAPDKSGLPSDRFSAERTGGSVSTLTIQRTQQEDSAVYLCASSRRNEQFFGPGTRLTVL.

This rearrangement joins TRBV29-1 to TRBJ2-1; the match to TRBD2 covers 10 bases. With 7 bases clipped from V and 10 bases from J, the junction kept 7 bases outside the gene matches. This CDR3 region has 12 residues. Germline V CDR1 and CDR2: SQVTM, ANQGSEA. The CDR3 bases are TGCAGCGCACTAGCGGGGAGGACGGAGCAGTTCTTC. Translating gives CSALAGRTEQFF.

The V gene is TRBV7-8, the J gene TRBJ2-2; D is perhaps TRBD1 or TRBD2 (6 bases each). Deletions cut 1 base from V and 1 base from J, with 10 bases between. Germline CDR1 and CDR2: SGHVS and FQNEAQ. The CDR3 has 16 amino acids. CDR3 DNA: TGTGCCAGCAGCTTAGAGGGGGGAAAGAACACCGGGGAGCTGTTTTTT. It is translated as CASSLEGGKNTGELFF.

The table lists this clonotype with many counts. This chain uses TRBV25-1 with TRBJ2-3; D uncertain. The V gene's germline CDR1 is MGHDK and CDR2 SYGVNS. The CDR3 sequence is 15 residues long. The V and J ends lost 1 base and 3 bases respectively, with 11 bases between them. The CDR3 DNA is TGTGCCAGCAGTGAATGGGGTTGGGATACAGATACGCAGTATTTT. Protein: CASSEWGWDTDTQYF.